This entry is about one TCR beta chain. What it binds is not known. These data originate in a study of T cell responses to AZD1222 COVID-19 vaccine. Study-level findings and limits: There were repertoire samples only from the period after the peak T cell response.

Assay used: immunoSEQ multiplex PCR; TCRdb lists only in-frame clones, some missing. The table includes roughly 120,000 clones, roughly 90% detected once. This sequence originates from an adult in good health. The source material was peripheral blood, sampled on day 0 of AZD1222 vaccination.

The CDR3, as DNA: TGTGCCAGCAGTGAAACGAACTCTGGAAACACCATATATTTT. It specifies CASSETNSGNTIYF. The chain links TRBV28 to TRBJ1-3; D remains unclear. The germline CDR1 and CDR2 sequences are MDHEN and SYDVKM. CDR3 length: 14 residues. V lost 5 bases and J 0 bases, leaving 8 bases between the germline ends. Full variable domain (missing parts from reference TRBV28 and TRBJ1-3): DVKVTQSSRYLVKRTGEKVFLECVQDMDHENMFWYRQDPGLGLRLIYFSYDVKMKEKGDIPEGYSVSREKKERFSLILESASTNQTSMYLCASSETNSGNTIYFGEGSWLTVV.